These 8 T cell receptor beta chains share one sample of origin, sequenced in a study of T cells expressing NK-cell markers. Each CDR3 protein gets one entry in TCRdb, which reprocessed the 5' RACE reads and gives no DNA. This listing includes approximately 420,000 distinct CDR3 sequences. The material sequenced was blood T cells: a sorted CD56 or NKG2C T cell subset, CD4+ or CD8+ T cells, or bulk PBMC T cells (not recorded which). The receptors originated from a woman in her forties or fifties in good health.

The chain couples TRBV11-2 to TRBJ2-1; with no DNA, the TCRdb D assignment of TRBD1 cannot be verified. The germline V gene encodes CDR1 SGHAT and CDR2 FQNNGV. This CDR3 region has 14 residues. CDR3 residues: CASSSQDWGNEQFF.

The chain combines TRBV5-1 with TRBJ2-7. Per germline, CDR1 SGHRS and CDR2 YFSETQ. The CDR3 contains 14 residues. CDR3 in amino acids: CASSLGPNLREQYF.

This chain links TRBV7-9 with TRBJ2-2; TCRdb outputs TRBD2, but without DNA this stays unchecked. CDR1 is SEHNR and CDR2 is FQNEAQ in the germline V gene (reference sequence). The CDR3 has 19 amino acids. CDR3 residues: CASSPSGLAGVFSTGELFF.

This chain connects TRBV5-1 to TRBJ2-1; the TCRdb call, TRBD1, lacks DNA for checking. The germline gives CDR1 SGHRS, CDR2 YFSETQ. This CDR3 is 15 amino acids long. The CDR3 loop reads CASREGVATYNEQFF.

This chain connects TRBV7-6 to TRBJ2-3. There are 13 residues in the CDR3. Germline V gene data show CDR1 as SGHVS and CDR2 as FNYEAQ. This chain's CDR3 is CASSVSMTDTQYF.

The genes are TRBV6-1 and TRBJ2-2; the TCRdb D gene call, TRBD1, has no DNA to confirm it. Germline V lookup: CDR1 MNHNS, CDR2 SASEGT. The CDR3 has 16 residues. CDR3 sequence reads: CASSEGGYSNTGELFF.

V is TRBV9 and J is TRBJ1-5. The CDR3 runs 16 residues. Germline V gives CDR1 SGDLS, CDR2 YYNGEE. CDR3 sequence reads: CASADLTTYINQPQHF.

The gene calls are TRBV6-6 and TRBJ2-2; no DNA is available, so the TRBD1 call from TCRdb remains unchecked. Germline V gene data show CDR1 as MNHNY and CDR2 as SVGAGI (reference sequence). This CDR3 region has 15 residues. CDR3 residues: CASRPGQMNTGELFF.